The clone carrying this T cell receptor (beta chain) was seen a few times. This sample's time point: patch test 2, 6 weeks after DPC sensitization. Noted treatment: therapeutic diphenylcyclopropenone sensitization with weekly scalp DPC. Unfractionated whole blood was the source from which total RNA was extracted. Using its own MiXCR run on the RACE reads, TCRdb lists one record per CDR3 protein. In the table there are under 450,000 distinct CDR3 sequences, roughly 6.3% of which are singletons. This sample is part of a study of human T cells and chemical hapten exposure. As for the study in general: Patients' scalps got diphenylcyclopropenone weekly throughout the roughly 23-week study. TCR yields per sample varied, mainly owing to small pooled library volume differences.

The CDR3 has 15 amino acids. The V gene lost 3 bases and the J gene lost 4 bases, with 12 bases spanning the gap. CDR1 is MGHDK and CDR2 is SYGVNS in the germline V gene. The receptor was isolated from a woman between 18 and 29 years old with alopecia areata. Some clones in this sample may be carry-over from other donors' samples. The specimen comprised whole blood, sampled in connection with sensitization to the hapten diphenylcyclopropenone (DPC). V gene TRBV25-1 combines with J gene TRBJ1-4, with D possibly being TRBD1 (5 bases). CDR3: CASSDWGLFNEKLFF. CDR3 in DNA: TGTGCCAGCAGTGATTGGGGACTGTTTAATGAAAAACTGTTTTTT.